Below are 19 T cell receptor beta chains sequenced from a single sample in a study of vaccination and CD4 T cells after COVID-19. Scientists ran DNA taken from cultured CD4+ T cells through the Oncomine TCR Beta short-read assay for sequencing. One entry per CDR3 protein, called by TCRdb with MiXCR from the PCR reads. The sample lists some 21,000 distinct CDR3 sequences, around 50% occurring once. These receptors have no identified antigens. Described treatment: approximately nine-day PBMC culture with coronavirus spike peptide pools or control peptides (ViraFEST assay). Sequencing used CD4+ T cells from blood, cultured in vitro. These receptors were obtained from a human donor who had recovered from COVID-19.

The CDR3 DNA follows: TGTGCCAGCAGCCAAGTTGGGTTAGCTAGCTACAATGAGCAGTTCTTC. Its translation is CASSQVGLASYNEQFF. V and J are TRBV3-1 and TRBJ2-1; D call uncertain. The ends were cut back, 1 base at V and 3 bases at J, with 13 bases in the middle. The CDR3 runs 16 residues. Germline CDR1 is LGHDT and CDR2 is YNNKEL (reference sequence).

The genes are TRBV28 and TRBJ1-2, with D possibly matching TRBD1 (6 bases). From germline, CDR1 is MDHEN and CDR2 SYDVKM. V lost 5 bases and J lost 4, with 14 bases in between. There are 14 residues in the CDR3. CDR3 protein: CASSTQGTSYGYTF. In DNA, the CDR3 is TGTGCCAGCAGTACGCAGGGGACAAGCTATGGCTACACCTTC.

The J gene is TRBJ2-5, the V gene TRBV27; D perhaps matches TRBD1 (5 bases). From germline, CDR1 is MNHEY and CDR2 SMNVEV (reference sequence). Trimming stripped 2 bases from V and 5 bases from J, with 9 bases between. This CDR3 contains 13 residues. The CDR3 region has the DNA TGTGCCAGCAGTTTACTGGGGCGGGAGACCCAGTACTTC. Its protein is CASSLLGRETQYF.

The rearrangement uses TRBV24-1 and TRBJ2-5; D is possibly TRBD1 or TRBD2 (5 bases each). The CDR3 is 13 amino acids. Trimming cost V 9 bases and J 2 bases, with 12 bases left between them. Germline V gene lookup returns CDR1 KGHDR and CDR2 SFDVKD. The chain's CDR3 is CATRQGAQETQYF. The CDR3 DNA reads as TGTGCCACCCGGCAGGGAGCGCAAGAGACCCAGTACTTC.

The chain uses TRBV12-3 or TRBV12-4 and TRBJ1-4, with a tentative D call TRBD1 (6 bases). This CDR3 comprises 17 residues. The ends were cut back, 6 bases at V and 11 bases at J, with 28 bases in the middle. The CDR3 loop reads CASSISRGTPRPGKLFF. The CDR3 coding sequence is TGTGCCAGCAGCATTTCGAGGGGGACACCAAGGCCGGGGAAACTGTTTTTT.

The CDR3 bases are TGTGCCAGCAGCCTCGGGACTAGCGGACCAGATACGCAGTATTTT. Amino acids: CASSLGTSGPDTQYF. The rearrangement uses TRBV7-6 and TRBJ2-3, with 11 bases lining up with TRBD2. This CDR3 is 15 amino acids long. With V trimmed by 5 bases and J by 4 bases, 5 bases remained unmatched. CDR1 and CDR2 from the germline V gene are SGHVS and FNYEAQ. Based on the CDR3 plus reference TRBV7-6 and TRBJ2-3, the full variable domain is GAGVSQSPRYKVTKRGQDVALRCDPISGHVSLYWYRQALGQGPEFLTYFNYEAQQDKSGLPNDRFSAERPEGSISTLTIQRTEQRDSAMYRCASSLGTSGPDTQYFGPGTRLTVL.

On this clonotype itself: This may come from a read error, since a much larger clone is one base off. The V call is TRBV7-8, the J call TRBJ1-4; D gene ambiguous. V lost 2 bases and J lost 0, with 10 bases in between. Germline V gene data show CDR1 as SGHVS and CDR2 as FQNEAQ. The CDR3 sequence is 16 residues long. CDR3 protein: CASSLQGETTNEKLFF. As DNA, the CDR3 is TGTGCCAGCAGCTTACAAGGAGAGACAACTAATGAAAAACTGTTTTTT. The full variable domain, completed using reference TRBV7-8 and TRBJ1-4, is GAGVSQSPRYKVAKRGQDVALRCDPISGHVSLFWYQQALGQGPEFLTYFQNEAQLDKSGLPSDRFFAERPEGSVSTLKIQRTQQEDSAVYLCASSLQGETTNEKLFFGSGTQLSVL.

This clonotype was recorded a few times. The genes are TRBV6-1 and TRBJ2-5, with D unclear. CDR3 length: 15 residues. Germline assignment: CDR1 MNHNS and CDR2 SASEGT. Trimming cost V 2 bases and J 0 bases, with 10 bases left between them. The CDR3 nucleotides read TGTGCCAGCAGTGAAAGGTATTCCGACCAAGAGACCCAGTACTTC. Translation gives CASSERYSDQETQYF.

The V and J genes are TRBV7-9 and TRBJ2-5; D uncertain. The CDR3 is 13 amino acids. V shed 10 bases and J shed 2 bases, with 14 bases lying between them. CDR1 and CDR2 from the germline V gene are SEHNR and FQNEAQ (reference sequence). Here the CDR3 DNA reads TGTGCCACCCATCAGGTTGGGCAAGAGACCCAGTACTTC. Residues: CATHQVGQETQYF.

CDR3 loop: CASSLQGRRNQPQHF. The CDR3 DNA reads TGTGCCAGCAGTTTACAGGGACGTCGCAATCAGCCCCAGCATTTT. The chain recombines TRBV28 with TRBJ1-5; D is perhaps TRBD1 (5 bases). The germline V gene encodes CDR1 MDHEN and CDR2 SYDVKM. Trimming took 2 bases from V and 2 from J, leaving 10 bases between them. The CDR3 extends over 15 amino acids.

J is TRBJ1-5 and V is TRBV10-3, with no clear D. The CDR3 loop spans 14 amino acids. CDR1 and CDR2 (germline): ENHRY, SYGVKD. The V and J ends lost 1 base and 4 bases respectively, with 8 bases between them. The CDR3 DNA reads TGTGCCATCAGTGAGTTGCAGGCTAATCAGCCCCAGCATTTT. This gives the protein CAISELQANQPQHF.

The chain recombines TRBV28 with TRBJ1-3; 7 bases are a match to TRBD1. CDR1 and CDR2 (germline): MDHEN, SYDVKM. This CDR3 is built from 15 residues. With V trimmed by 5 bases and J by 0 bases, 4 bases remained unmatched. The CDR3, as DNA: TGTGCCAGCAGTCCGGGACAGCACTCTGGAAACACCATATATTTT. Its protein is CASSPGQHSGNTIYF.

This clonotype was seen a handful of times. The chain links TRBV6-2 or TRBV6-3 to TRBJ2-7; unclear D gene. V was pared by 0 bases and J by 2 bases, with 20 bases between. Germline assignment: CDR1 MNHEY and CDR2 SVGEGT. The CDR3 has 18 residues. CDR3 protein: CASSYSISGSDRPYEQYF. The DNA for the CDR3 is TGTGCCAGCAGTTACTCGATATCGGGCAGCGACCGACCCTACGAGCAGTACTTC.

This sequence joins TRBV7-2 and TRBJ1-1; D call uncertain. The CDR3 runs 15 residues. Between the trimmed V and J ends, which lost 5 bases and 2 bases, there was a span of 15 bases. Germline V lookup: CDR1 SGHTA, CDR2 FQGNSA. The CDR3, as DNA: TGTGCCAGCAGCCGAAGGAGGGTGGGAAACACTGAAGCTTTCTTT. It translates to CASSRRRVGNTEAFF.

This clonotype was seen only a few times. The chain joins TRBV20-1 to TRBJ1-5; a possible D gene is TRBD1 (6 bases). V shed 3 bases and J shed 4 bases, with 10 bases lying between them. The germline V gene encodes CDR1 DFQATT and CDR2 SNEGSKA (reference sequence). The CDR3 extends over 13 amino acids. In nucleotides, the CDR3 is TGCAGTGCTAGGGGGGCTCTAAATCAGCCCCAGCATTTT. Residues: CSARGALNQPQHF.

This chain links TRBV6-5 with TRBJ2-7; 9 positions agree with TRBD1. Trimming removed 2 bases from V and 4 bases from J; junction bases left unmatched: 6. Germline CDR1 reads MNHEY; CDR2 reads SVGAGI. CDR3 length equals 15 residues. The CDR3 DNA sequence: TGTGCCAGCAGTTACAGGGGACAGGGAAAATACGAGCAGTACTTC. Residues: CASSYRGQGKYEQYF.

CDR3 region: CASSPGPGGEGNQPQHF. CDR3 DNA sequence: TGTGCCAGCAGCCCCGGACCCGGGGGTGAGGGCAATCAGCCCCAGCATTTT. The V and J genes are TRBV4-2 and TRBJ1-5; possible D gene TRBD1, 5 bases. Trimming removed 4 bases at V and 2 bases at J, with 18 bases between. Germline CDR1 reads LGHNA; CDR2 reads YNFKEQ. This CDR3 is 17 amino acids long.

This chain uses TRBV2 with TRBJ1-1; D gene uncertain. Trimming removed 7 bases from V and 2 bases from J, with 11 bases in between. Germline V gene sequence: CDR1 SNHLY, CDR2 FYNNEI. The CDR3 totals 13 residues. CDR3 bases: TGTGCCAGCACTCTCATTATCAACACTGAAGCTTTCTTT. This codes for CASTLIINTEAFF.

The gene calls are TRBV12-3 or TRBV12-4 and TRBJ2-7; TRBD2 agrees at 7 bases. There are 15 residues in the CDR3. After removal of 5 bases from V and 3 bases from J, the junction contained 10 bases not matched to a gene. The CDR3 loop reads CASSTRKAGHYEQYF. The DNA of the CDR3 is TGTGCCAGCAGTACCCGAAAAGCGGGGCACTACGAGCAGTACTTC.